The TCR beta chain under discussion was sequenced for a study of blood T cells in healthy people across ages. Overall study: The capture of about one barcoded beta molecule per two T cells was achieved by template switching. Study-wide points: Per million T cells, TCR beta diversity dropped roughly linearly as age increased.

The authors ran a second PCR of about 7 to 11 cycles using a sample-barcoded 5' primer and a J-beta primer mix. TCRdb re-called the 5' RACE reads through MiXCR, storing one row per CDR3 protein. The sample shows about 380,000 distinct CDR3 sequences, 50% to 60% of them seen only once. Healthy individuals of Caucasian origin from Russia, aged roughly 6 to 100, served as donors. Per-sample PBMC isolation yielded at least 7 million cells. This clonotype has only a few counts. The antigen is not known. V shed 0 bases and J shed 0 bases, with 18 bases lying between them. The CDR3 runs to 20 residues. Germline V gene lookup returns CDR1 LNHNV and CDR2 YYDKDF (reference sequence).

The TCR sequence derives from a man aged 60 to 75 in good health. The sequenced sample was blood. The genes are TRBV15 and TRBJ2-6; D not certain. This CDR3 is CATSRDARFPVISGANVLTF. DNA of the CDR3: TGTGCCACCAGCAGAGACGCCCGTTTCCCTGTGATCTCTGGGGCCAACGTCCTGACTTTC.